These 6 T cell receptor beta chains share one sample of origin, sequenced in a study of T-cell reconstitution after alpha-beta-depleted transplantation in children (dated by TCRdb to the mid-2010s). The method was PCR. Sequencing used an Illumina HiSeq 2500. To normalize quantification of the TCRbeta repertoire, the TCR libraries were built with molecular barcoding that relied on unique molecular identifiers. Clones were called with MiXCR by TCRdb after fastp trimmed the public reads at Q25, and only in-frame beta chains were retained. For every CDR3 protein sequence, its rows merge into one entry that carries the most common genes and DNA. For this sample there are fewer than 400,000 distinct CDR3 sequences; approximately 23% appear just once. 11% of the sample is in the top ten clones. The sample's treatment or condition label is to be understood as: allogeneic hematopoietic cell transplantation with graft depleted of TCRalphabeta T cells and CD19 B cells.

The input for sequencing was PBMCs, mostly from graft donor cells, taken 180 days after TCRalphabeta/CD19-depleted stem cell transplant. The receptors come from a male patient aged 10 to 17 who had a stem cell transplant for acute lymphoblastic leukemia, so the T cells may come from the graft donor.

This chain connects TRBV11-3 to TRBJ2-3; no clear D gene. The CDR3 loop spans 14 amino acids. CDR1 SGHNT and CDR2 YENEEA come from the germline V gene. Trimming removed 1 base from V and 4 bases from J, with 9 bases in between. The CDR3 protein is CASSLGTAPDTQYF. CDR3 DNA sequence: TGTGCCAGCAGCTTAGGCACAGCCCCAGATACGCAGTATTTT.

The chain is built from TRBV7-9 and TRBJ2-7, with D possibly TRBD1 on 5 matching bases. CDR1 and CDR2 from the germline V gene are SEHNR and FQNEAQ (reference sequence). V gave up 4 bases and J gave up 1 base, with 14 bases separating them. This CDR3 comprises 15 residues. In DNA form, the CDR3 reads TGTGCCAGCAGCTCGCGACAGTTACCTTCCTACGAGCAGTACTTC. Its protein product is CASSSRQLPSYEQYF.

The V and J genes are TRBV15 and TRBJ2-1; D unclear. The V end was cut by 0 bases, the J end by 8 bases, with 20 bases between. Germline V gives CDR1 LNHNV, CDR2 YYDKDF (reference sequence). The CDR3 length is 17 residues. CDR3 DNA sequence: TGTGCCACCAGCAGAGATCGGTTGGGCTTCTTGTTCCATGAGCAGTTCTTC. This sequence encodes CATSRDRLGFLFHEQFF.

Only a few counts were recorded for this clonotype. The CDR3 loop is CSVEGSRVGTYEQYF. CDR3 coding DNA: TGCAGCGTTGAAGGGTCCAGGGTGGGCACCTACGAGCAGTACTTC. The chain links TRBV29-1 to TRBJ2-7; TRBD1 is a possible D gene (5 bases). Germline CDR1 SQVTM, CDR2 ANQGSEA. The CDR3 has 15 amino acids. Trimming removed 1 base from V and 2 bases from J, with 15 bases in between.

The rearrangement joins TRBV21-1 to TRBJ2-2; the table's D call TRBD1 went unverified against the DNA. TRBV21-1 is recorded as a pseudogene. The CDR3 loop spans 17 amino acids. Here the CDR3 reads CASSERGGRGNTGELFF. CDR3 DNA sequence: TGTGCCAGCAGCGAAAGGGGAGGCAGGGGGAACACCGGGGAGCTGTTTTTT.

This clonotype appeared many times. J is TRBJ2-1 and V is TRBV5-1; D is undetermined. CDR1 SGHRS and CDR2 YFSETQ come from the germline V gene. The CDR3 is 15 residues long. Between the trimmed V and J ends, which lost 2 bases and 4 bases, there was a span of 13 bases. In DNA form, the CDR3 reads TGCGCCAGCAGCTTAATTAAGTCTTCTTACAATGAGCAGTTCTTC. This translates into CASSLIKSSYNEQFF.